The following is a T cell receptor beta chain sequence with its context. Data came from immunoSEQ multiplex PCR; TCRdb stores just in-frame clones and leaves some out. This table holds 90,000 or so clones, roughly four fifths found once. The data stem from a study of CD8 T cell repertoires and HIV-1 epitope variants. About the research overall: Controls were a CMV, EBV and flu pool, Ebola AY9, and no peptide.

The sequenced sample consisted of uncultured baseline CD8+ T cells from peripheral blood mononuclear cells (PBMCs). The receptor's source is a male donor with HIV.

This CDR3 reads CASSVRGRVPPLYGYTF. The CDR3 DNA reads TGTGCCAGCAGTGTCAGGGGGAGAGTCCCCCCTTTATATGGCTACACCTTC. This chain connects TRBV2 to TRBJ1-2, with 7 bases matching TRBD1. J was trimmed by 5 bases and V by 4 bases; bases with no gene match: 16. From germline, CDR1 is SNHLY and CDR2 FYNNEI. This CDR3 spans 17 amino acids.